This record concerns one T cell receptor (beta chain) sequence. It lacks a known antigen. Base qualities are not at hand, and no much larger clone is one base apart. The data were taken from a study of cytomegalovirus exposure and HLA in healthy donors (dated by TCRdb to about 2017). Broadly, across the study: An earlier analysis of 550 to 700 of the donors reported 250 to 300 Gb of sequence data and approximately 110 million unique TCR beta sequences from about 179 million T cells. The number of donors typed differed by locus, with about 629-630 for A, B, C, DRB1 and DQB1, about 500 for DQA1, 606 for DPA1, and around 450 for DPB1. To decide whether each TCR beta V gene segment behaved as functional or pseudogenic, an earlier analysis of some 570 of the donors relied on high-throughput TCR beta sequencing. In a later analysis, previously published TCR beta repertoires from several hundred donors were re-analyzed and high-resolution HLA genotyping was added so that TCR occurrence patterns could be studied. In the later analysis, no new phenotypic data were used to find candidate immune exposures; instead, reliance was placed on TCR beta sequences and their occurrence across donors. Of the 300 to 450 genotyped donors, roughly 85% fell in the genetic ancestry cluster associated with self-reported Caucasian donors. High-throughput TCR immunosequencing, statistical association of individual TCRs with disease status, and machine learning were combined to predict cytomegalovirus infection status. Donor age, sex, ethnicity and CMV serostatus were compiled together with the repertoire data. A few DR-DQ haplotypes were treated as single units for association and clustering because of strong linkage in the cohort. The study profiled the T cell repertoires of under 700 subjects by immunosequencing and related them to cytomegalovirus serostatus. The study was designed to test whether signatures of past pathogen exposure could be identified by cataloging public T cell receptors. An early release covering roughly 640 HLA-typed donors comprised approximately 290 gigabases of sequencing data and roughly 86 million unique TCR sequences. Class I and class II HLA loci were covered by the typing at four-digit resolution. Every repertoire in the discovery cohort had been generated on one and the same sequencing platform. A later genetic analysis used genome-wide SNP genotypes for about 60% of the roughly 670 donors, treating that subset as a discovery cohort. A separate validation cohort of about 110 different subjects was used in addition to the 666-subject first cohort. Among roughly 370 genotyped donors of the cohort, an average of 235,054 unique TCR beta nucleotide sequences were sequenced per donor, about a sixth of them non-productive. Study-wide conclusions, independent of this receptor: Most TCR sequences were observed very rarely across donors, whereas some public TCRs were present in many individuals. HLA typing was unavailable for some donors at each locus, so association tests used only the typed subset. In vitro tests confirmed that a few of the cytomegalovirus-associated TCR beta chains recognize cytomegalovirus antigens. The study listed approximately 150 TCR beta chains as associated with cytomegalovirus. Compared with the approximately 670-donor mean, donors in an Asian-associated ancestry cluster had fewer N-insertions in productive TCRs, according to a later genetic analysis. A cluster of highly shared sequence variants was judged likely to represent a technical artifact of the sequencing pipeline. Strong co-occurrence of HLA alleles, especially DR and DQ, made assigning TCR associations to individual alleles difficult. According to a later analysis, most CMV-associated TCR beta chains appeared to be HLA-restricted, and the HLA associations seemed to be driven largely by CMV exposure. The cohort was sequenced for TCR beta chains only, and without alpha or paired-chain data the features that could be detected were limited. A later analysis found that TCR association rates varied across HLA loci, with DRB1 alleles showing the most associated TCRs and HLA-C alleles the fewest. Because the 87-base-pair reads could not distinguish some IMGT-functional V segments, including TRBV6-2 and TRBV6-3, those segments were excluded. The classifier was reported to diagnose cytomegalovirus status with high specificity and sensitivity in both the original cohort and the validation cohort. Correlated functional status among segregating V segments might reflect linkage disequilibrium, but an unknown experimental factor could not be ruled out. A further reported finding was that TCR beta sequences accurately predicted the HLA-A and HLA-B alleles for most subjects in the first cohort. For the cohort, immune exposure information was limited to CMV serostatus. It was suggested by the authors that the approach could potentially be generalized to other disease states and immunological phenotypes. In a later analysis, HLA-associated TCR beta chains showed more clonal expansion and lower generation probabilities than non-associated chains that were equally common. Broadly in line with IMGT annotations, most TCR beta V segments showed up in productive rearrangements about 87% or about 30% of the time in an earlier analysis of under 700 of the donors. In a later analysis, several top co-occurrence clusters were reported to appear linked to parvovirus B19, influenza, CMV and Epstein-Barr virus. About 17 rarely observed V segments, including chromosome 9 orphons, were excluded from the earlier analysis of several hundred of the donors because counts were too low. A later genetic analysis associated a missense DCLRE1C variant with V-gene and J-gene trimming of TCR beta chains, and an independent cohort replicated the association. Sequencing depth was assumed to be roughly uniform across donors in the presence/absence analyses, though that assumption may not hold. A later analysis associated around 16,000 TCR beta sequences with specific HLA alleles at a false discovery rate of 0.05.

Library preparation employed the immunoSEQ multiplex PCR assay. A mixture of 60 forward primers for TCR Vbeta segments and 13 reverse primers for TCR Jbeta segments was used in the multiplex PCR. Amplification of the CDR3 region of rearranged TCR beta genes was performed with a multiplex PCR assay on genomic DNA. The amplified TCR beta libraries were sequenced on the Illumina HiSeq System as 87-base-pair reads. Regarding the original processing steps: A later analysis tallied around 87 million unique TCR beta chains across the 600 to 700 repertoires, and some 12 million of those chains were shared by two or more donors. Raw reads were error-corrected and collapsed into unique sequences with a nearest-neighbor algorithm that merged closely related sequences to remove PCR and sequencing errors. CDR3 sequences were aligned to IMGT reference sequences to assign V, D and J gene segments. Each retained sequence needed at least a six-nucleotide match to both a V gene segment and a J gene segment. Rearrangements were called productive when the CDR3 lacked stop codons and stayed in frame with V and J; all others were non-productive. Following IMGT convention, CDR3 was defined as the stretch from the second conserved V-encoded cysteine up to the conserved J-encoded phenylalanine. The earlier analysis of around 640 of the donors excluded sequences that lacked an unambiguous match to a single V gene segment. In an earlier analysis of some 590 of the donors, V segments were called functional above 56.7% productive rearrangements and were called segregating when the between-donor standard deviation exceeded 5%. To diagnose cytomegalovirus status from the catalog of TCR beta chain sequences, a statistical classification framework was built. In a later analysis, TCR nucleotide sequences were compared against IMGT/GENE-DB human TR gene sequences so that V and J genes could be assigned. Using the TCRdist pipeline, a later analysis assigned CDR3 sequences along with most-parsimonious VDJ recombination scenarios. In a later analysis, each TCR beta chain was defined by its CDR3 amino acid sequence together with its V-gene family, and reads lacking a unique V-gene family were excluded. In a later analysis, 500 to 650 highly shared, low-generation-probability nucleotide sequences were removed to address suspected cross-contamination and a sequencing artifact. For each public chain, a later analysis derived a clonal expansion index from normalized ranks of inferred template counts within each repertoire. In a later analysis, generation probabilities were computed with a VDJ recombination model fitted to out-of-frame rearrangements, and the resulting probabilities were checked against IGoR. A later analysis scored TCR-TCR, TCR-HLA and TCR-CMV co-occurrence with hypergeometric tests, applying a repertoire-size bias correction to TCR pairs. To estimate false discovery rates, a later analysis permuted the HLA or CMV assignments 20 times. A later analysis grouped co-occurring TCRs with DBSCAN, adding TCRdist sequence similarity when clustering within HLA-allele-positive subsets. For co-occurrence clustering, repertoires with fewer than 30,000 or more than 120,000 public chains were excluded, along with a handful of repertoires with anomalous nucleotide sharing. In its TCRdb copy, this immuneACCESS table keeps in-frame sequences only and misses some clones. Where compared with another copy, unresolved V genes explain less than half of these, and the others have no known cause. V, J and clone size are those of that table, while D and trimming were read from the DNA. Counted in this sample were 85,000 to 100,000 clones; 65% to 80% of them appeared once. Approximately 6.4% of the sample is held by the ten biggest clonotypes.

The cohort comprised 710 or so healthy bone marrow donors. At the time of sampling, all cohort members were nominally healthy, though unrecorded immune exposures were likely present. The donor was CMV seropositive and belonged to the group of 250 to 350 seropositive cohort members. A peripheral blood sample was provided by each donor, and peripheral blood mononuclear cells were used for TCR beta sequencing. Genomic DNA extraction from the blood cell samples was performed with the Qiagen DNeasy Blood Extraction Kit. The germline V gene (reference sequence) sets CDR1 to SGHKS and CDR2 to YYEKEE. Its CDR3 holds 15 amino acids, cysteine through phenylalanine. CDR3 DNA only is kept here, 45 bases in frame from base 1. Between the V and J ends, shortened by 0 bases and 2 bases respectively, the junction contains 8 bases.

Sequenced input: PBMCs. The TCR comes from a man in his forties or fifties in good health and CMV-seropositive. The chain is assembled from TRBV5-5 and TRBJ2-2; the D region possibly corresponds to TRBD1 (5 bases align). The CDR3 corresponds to CASSLEGINTGELFF. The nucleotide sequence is TGTGCCAGCAGCTTGGAGGGGATTAACACCGGGGAGCTGTTTTTT.